The clone carrying this T cell receptor beta chain was counted a few times. The table came from immunoSEQ multiplex PCR; TCRdb's copy has only in-frame clones and leaves some out. Found here are tens of thousands of clones, approximately 87% of them singletons; the top ten hold approximately 2.8%. This sample was taken from a study of T cell clones after liver transplantation. Study-wide background: A pre-transplant mixed lymphocyte reaction with TCRbeta sequencing defined graft-donor-reactive clones followed in post-transplant blood.

The TCR originated in a human patient who received a liver transplant. The graft donor may be the source of some T cells. Material: CD4+ T cells from blood, obtained at the 22-month timepoint.

The CDR3 reads CASRLELAGLSSYNEQFF. In nucleotides, the CDR3 is TGTGCAAGTCGCTTAGAGCTAGCGGGTCTAAGCTCCTACAATGAGCAGTTCTTC. This chain connects TRBV12-2 to TRBJ2-1; TRBD2 is the table's D call and was not checked against the DNA. TRBV12-2 is a pseudogene locus. The CDR3 extends over 18 amino acids.